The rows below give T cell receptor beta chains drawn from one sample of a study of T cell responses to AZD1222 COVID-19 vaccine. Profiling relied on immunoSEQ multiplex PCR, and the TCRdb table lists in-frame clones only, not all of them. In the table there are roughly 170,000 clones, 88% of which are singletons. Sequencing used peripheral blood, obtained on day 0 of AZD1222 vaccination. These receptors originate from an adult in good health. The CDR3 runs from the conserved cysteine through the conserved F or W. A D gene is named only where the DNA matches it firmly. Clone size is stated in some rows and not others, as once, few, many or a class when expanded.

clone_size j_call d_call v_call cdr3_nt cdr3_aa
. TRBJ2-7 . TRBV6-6 TGTGCCAGCAGTTACAACCAGGGTGGGTACGAGCAGTACTTC CASSYNQGGYEQYF
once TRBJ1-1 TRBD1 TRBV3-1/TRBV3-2 TGTGCCAGCAGCCATGGACAGGAGAACACTGAAGCTTTCTTT CASSHGQENTEAFF
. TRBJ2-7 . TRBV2 TGTGCCAGCAGTGAGGACAGCGAGCAGTACTTC CASSEDSEQYF
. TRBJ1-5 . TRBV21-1 TGTGCCAGCAGCAAAGAAGGGGCGGGGAATCAGCCCCAGCATTTT CASSKEGAGNQPQHF
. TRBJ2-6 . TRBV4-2 TGTGCCAGCAGCCAAGGTGACAAATCTGGGGCCAACGTCCTGACTTTC CASSQGDKSGANVLTF
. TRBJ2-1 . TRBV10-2 TGCGCCAGCAGTGAGCTGTCTACTGAGCAGTTCTTC CASSELSTEQFF
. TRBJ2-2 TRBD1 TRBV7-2 TGTGCCAGCAGCTTAGACAGGGGCGAAGCCGGGGAGCTGTTTTTT CASSLDRGEAGELFF
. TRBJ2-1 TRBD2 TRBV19 TGTGCCAGTATTCCTAGCGGGGGCCCCTGGGAGCAGTTCTTC CASIPSGGPWEQFF
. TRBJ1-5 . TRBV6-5 TGTGCCAGCAGTTTTGACAGGTACTATCAGCCCCAGCATTTT CASSFDRYYQPQHF
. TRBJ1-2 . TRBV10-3 TGTGCCATCAGTGGGGGGGTCTCACTAGCTAACTATGGCTACACCTTC CAISGGVSLANYGYTF
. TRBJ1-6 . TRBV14 TGTGCCAGCAGCCAGGGGTATAATTCACCCCTCCACTTT CASSQGYNSPLHF
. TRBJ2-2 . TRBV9 TGTGCCAGCAGCGCCATTGTCGCGAACACCGGGGAGCTGTTTTTT CASSAIVANTGELFF
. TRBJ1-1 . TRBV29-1 TGCAGCGTTGGGGATAGGGAAGGAGCTTTCTTT CSVGDREGAFF
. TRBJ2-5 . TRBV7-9 TGTGCCAGCCGGGGAGGTGTGGAGTACCAAGAGACCCAGTACTTC CASRGGVEYQETQYF
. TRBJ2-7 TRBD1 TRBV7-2 TGTGCCAGCAGCTCCCAGCTCGGGACAGGGGCCGCCTACGAGCAGTACTTC CASSSQLGTGAAYEQYF
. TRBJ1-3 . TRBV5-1 TGCGCCAGCACCCAAGGGGGGGCTGGAAACACCATATATTTT CASTQGGAGNTIYF
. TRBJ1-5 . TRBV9 TGTGCCAGCAGCTCGCGGACAGATAGCAATCAGCCCCAGCATTTT CASSSRTDSNQPQHF